Below, one TCR beta chain is given with its context. This receptor's antigen is unknown. No base quality information exists; no much larger clone differs at one position. These data originate in a study of control samples from healthy donors and cancer patients (dated by TCRdb to the early 2020s). The CDR3 starts with the cysteine, ends with the phenylalanine, and has 13 residues. Only CDR3 DNA is held: 39 bases, read in frame from base 1. Reading the germline V gene gives CDR1 MNHEY and CDR2 SVGAGI. V is shortened by 7 bases, J by 2 bases, and the region joining them spans 11 bases. Library creation used the immunoSEQ multiplex PCR assay. TCRdb provides this immuneACCESS table in a form limited to in-frame rearrangements. Some clones are lacking; in checked studies, under half of them reflect an unresolved V gene, and why the rest are absent is not known. The sample contains about 120,000 clones, around nine tenths of them found a single time. The leading ten clones occupy less than 3% of the sample.

This clonotype originated in a woman aged 70 to 79 in good health. Here the chain combines TRBV6-5 and TRBJ1-1, with the D gene not clear enough to name. The sequencing input was blood. The CDR3 reads as follows: CASNPALNTEAFF. In nucleotide form, the sequence is TGTGCCAGCAATCCGGCCCTAAACACTGAAGCTTTCTTT.